Shown below are 6 T cell receptor beta chains from a single sample sequenced in a study of cytomegalovirus exposure and HLA in healthy donors. In the PCR, 60 Vbeta and 13 Jbeta primers were used. Repertoires were generated with immunoSEQ multiplex PCR, while TCRdb's copy carries only in-frame clones and drops some. The repertoire includes 140,000 or so clones, 80% to 90% of them detected once, and roughly 4.3% sits in the top ten. The specimen was PBMCs. These receptors came from a woman in her thirties or forties in good health and CMV-seropositive.

V usage is TRBV7-3 and J usage is TRBJ2-7; 7 positions agree with TRBD1. The CDR3 covers 13 residues. The germline gives CDR1 SGHTA, CDR2 FQGTGA. Trimming cost V 8 bases and J 3 bases; bases outside gene matches: 7. CDR3 nucleotides: TGTGCCAGCGGGGACAGAATTTACTACGAGCAGTACTTC. This sequence encodes CASGDRIYYEQYF.

This chain connects TRBV28 to TRBJ2-7; TRBD2 agrees at 10 bases. The ends lost 8 bases at V and 2 bases at J; junction bases unmatched: 6. This CDR3 comprises 14 residues. Germline CDR1 MDHEN, CDR2 SYDVKM. CDR3 in DNA: TGTGCCAGCGGAACTAGCGGGATGGCCTACGAGCAGTACTTC. Translated, it gives CASGTSGMAYEQYF.

This clone has a handful of counts. The genes are TRBV28 and TRBJ2-7; the match to TRBD1 covers 7 bases. The germline gives CDR1 MDHEN, CDR2 SYDVKM. CDR3 size: 14 residues. J was trimmed by 5 bases and V by 6 bases; bases with no gene match: 10. CDR3 amino acids: CASSYDRVQHEQYF. The DNA of the CDR3 is TGTGCCAGCAGCTATGACAGGGTCCAGCACGAGCAGTACTTC. Full variable domain (missing parts from reference TRBV28 and TRBJ2-7): DVKVTQSSRYLVKRTGEKVFLECVQDMDHENMFWYRQDPGLGLRLIYFSYDVKMKEKGDIPEGYSVSREKKERFSLILESASTNQTSMYLCASSYDRVQHEQYFGPGTRLTVT.

The chain has TRBV19 and TRBJ1-2; D perhaps matches TRBD1 (5 bases). This CDR3 region has 15 residues. CDR1 and CDR2 (germline): LNHDA, SQIVND (reference sequence). Trimming stripped 6 bases from V and 6 bases from J, with 20 bases between. The CDR3: CASSMAGRPGDGYTF. CDR3 DNA sequence: TGTGCCAGTAGCATGGCAGGGCGGCCGGGGGATGGCTACACCTTC.

The CDR3 loop reads CASSLIGTSGGSDTQYF. As DNA, the CDR3 is TGCGCCAGCAGCTTGATCGGCACTAGCGGGGGGTCAGATACGCAGTATTTT. The V call is TRBV5-1, the J call TRBJ2-3; 12 bases agree with TRBD2. The CDR3 has 17 amino acids. Losses at the gene ends were 1 base for V and 4 bases for J; bases not matched to a gene: 7. Germline V gene sequence: CDR1 SGHRS, CDR2 YFSETQ. Supplemented by reference TRBV5-1 and TRBJ2-3, the full variable domain reads KAGVTQTPRYLIKTRGQQVTLSCSPISGHRSVSWYQQTPGQGLQFLFEYFSETQRNKGNFPGRFSGRQFSNSRSEMNVSTLELGDSALYLCASSLIGTSGGSDTQYFGPGTRLTVL.

This clone showed up just once. The rearrangement uses TRBV9 and TRBJ1-1; 9 nucleotides align to TRBD1. The CDR3 length is 18 residues. V shed 4 bases and J 1 base; nucleotides not matched to a gene: 14. Germline values: CDR1 SGDLS, CDR2 YYNGEE. In DNA, the CDR3 is TGTGCCAGCAGCCACTCAATCCCAGACAGGGGGGGGAACACTGAAGCTTTCTTT. Its translation: CASSHSIPDRGGNTEAFF.